This T cell receptor beta chain was recorded in a study of blood T cell repertoires in COVID-19. Study-level background: The cDNA or gDNA used as material had been derived from T cells, B-cell-depleted T cells, or PBMCs.

Original processing methods: Using reference gene primer amplification, nucleated cell counts were estimated. The repertoire was sequenced with immunoSEQ multiplex PCR; TCRdb's copy has only in-frame clones and lacks some. V, J and clone size derive from that table, while D and trimming were established from the DNA sequence. There are tens of thousands of clones in the sample; about 88% occur only once, and 1.5% to 2% lies in the top ten. The CDR3 extends over 14 amino acids. CDR1 SGHTA and CDR2 FQGNSA come from the germline V gene. V gave up 1 base and J gave up 3 bases, with 9 bases separating them.

This receptor was taken from a man aged 55 to 69 with acute or convalescent COVID-19. The sequenced material came from peripheral blood. The chain uses TRBV7-2 and TRBJ1-1; a weak D match, TRBD1 (6 bases). Written as DNA, the CDR3 is TGTGCCAGCAGCTTAGTACCAGGGGACACTGAAGCTTTCTTT. It codes for CASSLVPGDTEAFF. Together with reference TRBV7-2 and TRBJ1-1, the CDR3 gives the full variable domain: GAGVSQSPSNKVTEKGKDVELRCDPISGHTALYWYRQSLGQGLEFLIYFQGNSAPDKSGLPSDRFSAERTGGSVSTLTIQRTQQEDSAVYLCASSLVPGDTEAFFGQGTRLTVV.